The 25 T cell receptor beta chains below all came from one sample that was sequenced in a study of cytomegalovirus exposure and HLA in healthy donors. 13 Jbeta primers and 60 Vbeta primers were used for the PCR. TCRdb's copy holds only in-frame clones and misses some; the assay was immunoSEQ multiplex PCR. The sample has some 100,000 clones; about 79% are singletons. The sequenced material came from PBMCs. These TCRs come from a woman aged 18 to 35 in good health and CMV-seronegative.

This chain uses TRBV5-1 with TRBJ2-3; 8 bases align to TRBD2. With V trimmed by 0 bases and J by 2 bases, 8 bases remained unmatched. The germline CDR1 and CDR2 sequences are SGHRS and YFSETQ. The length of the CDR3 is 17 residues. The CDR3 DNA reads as TGCGCCAGCAGCTTGGGGGGAGCGGGGGACCTCACAGATACGCAGTATTTT. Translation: CASSLGGAGDLTDTQYF.

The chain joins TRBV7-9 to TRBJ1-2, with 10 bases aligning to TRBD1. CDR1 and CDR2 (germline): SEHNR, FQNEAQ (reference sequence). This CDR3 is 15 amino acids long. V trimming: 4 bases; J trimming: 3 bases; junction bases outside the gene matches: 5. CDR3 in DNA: TGTGCCAGCAGCTCCTCGGGACAGGGGTACTATGGCTACACCTTC. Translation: CASSSSGQGYYGYTF.

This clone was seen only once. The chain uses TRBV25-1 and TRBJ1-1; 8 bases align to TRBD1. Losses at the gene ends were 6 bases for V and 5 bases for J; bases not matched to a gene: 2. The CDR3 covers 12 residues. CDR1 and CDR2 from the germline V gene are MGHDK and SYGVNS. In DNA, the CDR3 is TGTGCCAGCAGGCAGGGGGCAACTGAAGCTTTCTTT. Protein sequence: CASRQGATEAFF. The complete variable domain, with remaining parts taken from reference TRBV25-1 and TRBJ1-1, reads EADIYQTPRYLVIGTGKKITLECSQTMGHDKMYWYQQDPGMELHLIHYSYGVNSTEKGDLSSESTVSRIRTEHFPLTLESARPSHTSQYLCASRQGATEAFFGQGTRLTVV.

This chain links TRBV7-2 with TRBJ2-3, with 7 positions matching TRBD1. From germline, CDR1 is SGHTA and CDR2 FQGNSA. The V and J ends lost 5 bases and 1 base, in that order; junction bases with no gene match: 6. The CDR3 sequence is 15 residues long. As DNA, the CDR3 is TGTGCCAGCAGCCTTTGGCAGGGGGGCACAGATACGCAGTATTTT. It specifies CASSLWQGGTDTQYF.

CDR3 nucleotides: TGTGCCAGCAGCTTAACGGGCCATGGGGAGACCCAGTACTTC. Protein sequence: CASSLTGHGETQYF. The chain links TRBV7-3 to TRBJ2-5; D unresolved. The CDR3 consists of 14 residues. V was pared by 0 bases and J by 5 bases, with 10 bases between. The germline V gene encodes CDR1 SGHTA and CDR2 FQGTGA.

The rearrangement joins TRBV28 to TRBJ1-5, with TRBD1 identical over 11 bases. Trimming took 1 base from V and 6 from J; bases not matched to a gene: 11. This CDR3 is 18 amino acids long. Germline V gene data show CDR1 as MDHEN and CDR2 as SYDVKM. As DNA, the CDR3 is TGTGCCAGCAGTTTATCCGGGACAGGGGGATCTTATGGTCAGCCCCAGCATTTT. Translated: CASSLSGTGGSYGQPQHF.

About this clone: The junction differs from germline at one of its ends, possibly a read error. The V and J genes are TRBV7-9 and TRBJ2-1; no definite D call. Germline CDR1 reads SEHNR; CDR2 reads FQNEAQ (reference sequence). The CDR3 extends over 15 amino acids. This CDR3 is CSSSRISGEYNEQFF. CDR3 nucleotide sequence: TGTTCCAGCAGCCGAATCTCCGGAGAATACAATGAGCAGTTCTTC.

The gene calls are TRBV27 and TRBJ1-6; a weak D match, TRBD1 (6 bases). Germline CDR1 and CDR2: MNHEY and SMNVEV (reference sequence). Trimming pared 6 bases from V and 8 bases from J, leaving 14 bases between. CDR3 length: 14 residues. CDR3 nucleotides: TGTGCCAGCAGGGACAGTTTTCTGGATTCACCCCTCCACTTT. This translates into CASRDSFLDSPLHF.

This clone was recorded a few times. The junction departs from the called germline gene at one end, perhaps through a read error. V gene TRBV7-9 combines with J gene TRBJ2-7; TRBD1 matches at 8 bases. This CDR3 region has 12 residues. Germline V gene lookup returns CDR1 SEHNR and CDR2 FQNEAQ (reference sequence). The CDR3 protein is CSSSLTGVEQYF. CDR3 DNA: TGTTCCAGCAGCTTGACAGGGGTCGAGCAGTACTTC.

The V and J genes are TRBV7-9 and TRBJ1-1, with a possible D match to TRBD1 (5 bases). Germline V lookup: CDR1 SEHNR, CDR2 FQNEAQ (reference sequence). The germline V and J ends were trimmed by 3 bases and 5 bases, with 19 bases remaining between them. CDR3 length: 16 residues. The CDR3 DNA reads TGTGCCAGCAGCTTCCTTGGTTTGGCAGGGCATACTGAAGCTTTCTTT. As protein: CASSFLGLAGHTEAFF.

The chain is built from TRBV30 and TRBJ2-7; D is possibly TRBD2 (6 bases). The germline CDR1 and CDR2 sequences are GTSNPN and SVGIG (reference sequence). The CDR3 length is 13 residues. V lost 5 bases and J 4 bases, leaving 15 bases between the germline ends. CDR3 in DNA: TGTGCCTGGCTGGGGGGTCGAGGATACGAGCAGTACTTC. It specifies CAWLGGRGYEQYF.

The CDR3, as DNA: TGTGCCAGCAGTTATCTTAGCGGGAGCTACGAGCAGTACTTC. Amino acids: CASSYLSGSYEQYF. The chain employs TRBV27 and TRBJ2-7; TRBD2 matches 9 bases. After removal of 4 bases from V and 3 bases from J, the junction contained 4 bases not matched to a gene. The CDR3 extends over 14 amino acids. Germline assignment: CDR1 MNHEY and CDR2 SMNVEV (reference sequence).

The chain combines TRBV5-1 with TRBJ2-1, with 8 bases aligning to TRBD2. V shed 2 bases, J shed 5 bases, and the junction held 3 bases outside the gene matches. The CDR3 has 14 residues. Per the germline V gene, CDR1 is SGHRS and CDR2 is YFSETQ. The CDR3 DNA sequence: TGCGCCAGCAGCTTCCGGGGGGGCAACAATGAGCAGTTCTTC. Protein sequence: CASSFRGGNNEQFF.

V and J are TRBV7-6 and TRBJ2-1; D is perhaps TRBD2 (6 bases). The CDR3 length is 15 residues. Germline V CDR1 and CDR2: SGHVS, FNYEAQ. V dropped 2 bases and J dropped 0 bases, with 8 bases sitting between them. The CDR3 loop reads CASSLMRDSYNEQFF. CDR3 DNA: TGTGCCAGCAGCTTAATGCGGGACTCCTACAATGAGCAGTTCTTC.

CDR3 sequence: CASSIQGRSYEQYF. In DNA, the CDR3 is TGTGCCAGTAGTATACAGGGCCGCTCCTACGAGCAGTACTTC. The chain carries TRBV19 and TRBJ2-7; perhaps TRBD1 as D (5 bases). With 2 bases removed from V and 0 bases from J, the gap between germline ends came to 8 bases. This CDR3 region has 14 residues. Germline CDR1 reads LNHDA; CDR2 reads SQIVND (reference sequence).

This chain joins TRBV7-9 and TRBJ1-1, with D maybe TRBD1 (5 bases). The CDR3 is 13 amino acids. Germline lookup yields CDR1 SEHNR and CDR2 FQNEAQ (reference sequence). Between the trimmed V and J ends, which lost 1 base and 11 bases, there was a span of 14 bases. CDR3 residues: CASSLGGRAVAFF. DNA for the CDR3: TGTGCCAGCAGCTTAGGGGGCAGGGCCGTGGCTTTCTTT. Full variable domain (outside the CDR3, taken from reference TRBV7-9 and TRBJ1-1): DTGVSQNPRHKITKRGQNVTFRCDPISEHNRLYWYRQTLGQGPEFLTYFQNEAQLEKSRLLSDRFSAERPKGSFSTLEIQRTEQGDSAMYLCASSLGGRAVAFFGQGTRLTVV.

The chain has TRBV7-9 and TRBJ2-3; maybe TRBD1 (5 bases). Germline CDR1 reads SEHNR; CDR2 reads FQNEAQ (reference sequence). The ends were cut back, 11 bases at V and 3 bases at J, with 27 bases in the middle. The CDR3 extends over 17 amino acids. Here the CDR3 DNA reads TGTGCCTCCAAAAGGCACTTGGGCAGGGAATTTACAGATACGCAGTATTTT. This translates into CASKRHLGREFTDTQYF.

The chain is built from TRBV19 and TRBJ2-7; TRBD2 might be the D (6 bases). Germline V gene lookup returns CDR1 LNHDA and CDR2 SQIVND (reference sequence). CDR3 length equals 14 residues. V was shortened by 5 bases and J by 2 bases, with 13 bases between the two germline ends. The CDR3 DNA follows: TGTGCCAGTAGTCTTGCGGGGAAAACCTACGAGCAGTACTTC. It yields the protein CASSLAGKTYEQYF. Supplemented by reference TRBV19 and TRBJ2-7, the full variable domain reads DGGITQSPKYLFRKEGQNVTLSCEQNLNHDAMYWYRQDPGQGLRLIYYSQIVNDFQKGDIAEGYSVSREKKESFPLTVTSAQKNPTAFYLCASSLAGKTYEQYFGPGTRLTVT.

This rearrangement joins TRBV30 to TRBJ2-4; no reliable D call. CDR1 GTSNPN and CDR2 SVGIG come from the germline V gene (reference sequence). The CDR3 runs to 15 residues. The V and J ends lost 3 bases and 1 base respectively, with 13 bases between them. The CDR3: CAWRAPTEAKNIQYF. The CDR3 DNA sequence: TGTGCCTGGAGGGCCCCTACGGAGGCCAAAAACATTCAGTACTTC.

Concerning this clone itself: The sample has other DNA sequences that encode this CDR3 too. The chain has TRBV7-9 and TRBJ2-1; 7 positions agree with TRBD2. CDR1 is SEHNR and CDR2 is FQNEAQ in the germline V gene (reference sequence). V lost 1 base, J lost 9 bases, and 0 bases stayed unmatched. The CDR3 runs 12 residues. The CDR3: CASSLGGGEQFF. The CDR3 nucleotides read TGTGCCAGCAGCTTAGGGGGGGGTGAGCAGTTCTTC.

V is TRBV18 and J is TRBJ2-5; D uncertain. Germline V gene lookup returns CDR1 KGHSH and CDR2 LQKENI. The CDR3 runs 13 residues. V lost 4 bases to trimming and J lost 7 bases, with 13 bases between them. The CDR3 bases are TGTGCCAGCTCACAGTTAGACTCGGGGACCCAGTACTTC. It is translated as CASSQLDSGTQYF. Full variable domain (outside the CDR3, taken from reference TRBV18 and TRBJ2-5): NAGVMQNPRHLVRRRGQEARLRCSPMKGHSHVYWYRQLPEEGLKFMVYLQKENIIDESGMPKERFSAEFPKEGPSILRIQQVVRGDSAAYFCASSQLDSGTQYFGPGTRLLVL.

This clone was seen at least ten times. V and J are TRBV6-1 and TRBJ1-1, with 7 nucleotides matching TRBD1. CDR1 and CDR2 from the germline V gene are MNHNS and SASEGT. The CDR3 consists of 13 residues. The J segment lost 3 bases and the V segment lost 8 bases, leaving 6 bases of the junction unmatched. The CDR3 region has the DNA TGTGCCAGCCCTCAGGGGGATTACACTGAAGCTTTCTTT. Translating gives CASPQGDYTEAFF.

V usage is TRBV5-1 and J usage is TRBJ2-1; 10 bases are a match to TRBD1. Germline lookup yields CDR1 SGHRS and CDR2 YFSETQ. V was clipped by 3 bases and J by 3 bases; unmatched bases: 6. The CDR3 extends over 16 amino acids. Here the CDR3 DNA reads TGCGCCAGCAGCTCATGGGACAGGGGTAACTACAATGAGCAGTTCTTC. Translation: CASSSWDRGNYNEQFF.

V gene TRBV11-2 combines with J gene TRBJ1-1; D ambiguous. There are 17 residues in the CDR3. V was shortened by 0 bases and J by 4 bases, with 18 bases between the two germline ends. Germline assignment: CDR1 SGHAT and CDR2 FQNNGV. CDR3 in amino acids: CASSLDLRTGMSTEAFF. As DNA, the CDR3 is TGTGCCAGCAGCTTAGATCTAAGGACGGGGATGAGCACTGAAGCTTTCTTT.

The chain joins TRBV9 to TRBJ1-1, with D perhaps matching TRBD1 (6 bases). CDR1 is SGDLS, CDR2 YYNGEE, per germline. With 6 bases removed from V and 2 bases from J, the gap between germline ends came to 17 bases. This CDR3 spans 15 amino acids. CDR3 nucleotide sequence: TGTGCCAGCACCTTACCTCGGACAGCTAACACTGAAGCTTTCTTT. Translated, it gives CASTLPRTANTEAFF.